This entry concerns a single T cell receptor (beta chain). Its antigen is undetermined. This entry is derived from a study of OX40 agonist ivuxolimab in advanced cancers. Study-wide findings and caveats: Partial responders treated at 0.1-3.0 mg/kg exhibited clonal expansion among the lowest measured.

The data were produced by immunoSEQ multiplex PCR, yet TCRdb's version contains in-frame clones alone and is incomplete. The sample includes some 86,000 clones, more than 85% of them seen just once. This CDR3 contains 13 residues. The germline V gene has CDR1 SGDLS and CDR2 YYNGEE. V shed 0 bases and J shed 3 bases, with 6 bases lying between them. The specimen was CD4+ or CD8+ T cells sorted from blood, collected in a trial of the OX40 agonist ivuxolimab. J is TRBJ1-1 and V is TRBV9; D gene uncertain. The TCR comes from an adult with an advanced solid tumor such as melanoma, head and neck, liver or kidney cancer. The CDR3 protein is CASSVGADTEAFF. CDR3 DNA sequence: TGTGCCAGCAGCGTAGGTGCGGACACTGAAGCTTTCTTT.